One sample yielded the 16 T cell receptor beta chains listed below, sequenced in a study of molecular identifiers for immune sequencing clone quantification. TCRdb itself ran the PCR reads through MiXCR, one entry per CDR3 protein. Altogether 250,000 to 400,000 distinct CDR3 sequences are present, 20% to 25% being singletons, with the ten largest covering 0.81%. Sequences were obtained from naive CD8+ T cells from blood, with Jurkat cell RNA spiked in. This sample's subset: FACS-sorted CD8+CD4-CCR7+CD45RA+ naive T cells. Source of these receptors: a human donor in good health. Some libraries in this study had Jurkat cell RNA spiked in.

This clonotype was detected many times. V gene TRBV4-3 combines with J gene TRBJ1-4; no clear D gene. V was shortened by 2 bases and J by 8 bases, with 18 bases between the two germline ends. The CDR3 extends over 16 amino acids. Germline CDR1 and CDR2: LGHNA and YSLEER. Written as DNA, the CDR3 is TGCGCCAGCAGCCAAAGCCTTGCCCAGAAAAGGGAAAAACTGTTTTTT. Translation gives CASSQSLAQKREKLFF.

The chain couples TRBV20-1 to TRBJ1-2, with D possibly TRBD1 on 6 matching bases. V lost 0 bases and J 2 bases, leaving 19 bases between the germline ends. The CDR3 length is 17 residues. The germline V gene encodes CDR1 DFQATT and CDR2 SNEGSKA (reference sequence). As DNA, the CDR3 is TGCAGTGCTAGAGACGGCACCGTAGGGGGGAAGAACTATGGCTACACCTTC. This gives the protein CSARDGTVGGKNYGYTF.

This clonotype was seen at least ten times. The V gene is TRBV28, the J gene TRBJ2-7; unclear D gene. Germline CDR1 MDHEN, CDR2 SYDVKM. The CDR3 is 13 residues long. V was shortened by 3 bases and J by 4 bases, with 10 bases between the two germline ends. This CDR3 reads CASSFPFPYEQYF. The DNA of the CDR3 is TGTGCCAGCAGTTTTCCCTTTCCTTACGAGCAGTACTTC.

At least ten counts were recorded for this clonotype. V gene TRBV20-1 combines with J gene TRBJ2-3, with 8 positions matching TRBD2. V shed 0 bases, J shed 2 bases, and the junction held 7 bases outside the gene matches. The CDR3 is made up of 16 amino acids. CDR1 is DFQATT, CDR2 SNEGSKA, per germline (reference sequence). The DNA for the CDR3 is TGCAGTGCTAGAGATGTTAGCGGGACGGTCACAGATACGCAGTATTTT. As protein: CSARDVSGTVTDTQYF.

Regarding this clonotype: With a much larger clone just one base away, this may be a read error. The J gene is TRBJ2-1, the V gene TRBV11-3, with 7 nucleotides matching TRBD1. Germline V CDR1 and CDR2: SGHNT, YENEEA. This CDR3 is built from 15 residues. DNA for the CDR3: TGTGCCAGCAGCACCCGACAGGGACCCTACAATGAGCAGTCCTTC. Amino acid sequence: CASSTRQGPYNEQSF. Using reference TRBV11-3 and TRBJ2-1 for the parts outside the CDR3, the full variable domain is EAGVVQSPRYKIIEKKQPVAFWCNPISGHNTLYWYLQNLGQGPELLIRYENEEAVDDSQLPKDRFSAERLKGVDSTLKIQPAELGDSAVYLCASSTRQGPYNEQSFGPGTRLTVL.

This clonotype has a handful of counts. The rearrangement links TRBV7-8 to TRBJ2-1, with D possibly TRBD2 on 5 matching bases. Germline loops: CDR1 SGHVS, CDR2 FQNEAQ. This CDR3 region has 14 residues. Trimming removed 4 bases from V and 6 bases from J, with 13 bases in between. CDR3: CASSSGGRSNEQFF. CDR3 in DNA: TGTGCCAGCAGCTCTGGAGGACGAAGCAATGAGCAGTTCTTC.

In its sample, this clonotype was seen many times. This chain uses TRBV29-1 with TRBJ1-4; 7 nucleotides agree with TRBD1. Germline V gene data show CDR1 as SQVTM and CDR2 as ANQGSEA. Losses at the gene ends were 3 bases for V and 1 base for J; bases not matched to a gene: 5. The CDR3 covers 15 residues. The CDR3 is CSVEGTERTNEKLFF. CDR3 coding DNA: TGCAGCGTTGAGGGGACAGAAAGAACTAATGAAAAACTGTTTTTT.

This clonotype was seen many times. V usage is TRBV4-1 and J usage is TRBJ1-2; possibly TRBD1 for D (5 bases). Trimming removed 1 base from V and 5 bases from J, with 14 bases in between. The CDR3 extends over 15 amino acids. Germline V gene data show CDR1 as MGHRA and CDR2 as YSYEKL. The CDR3 DNA sequence: TGCGCCAGCAGCCAAGCCGGGGACGGACCATATGGCTACACCTTC. Translation: CASSQAGDGPYGYTF.

This clonotype was observed at least ten times. CDR3 loop: CASSSGQGGLDNEQFF. CDR3 bases: TGTGCCAGCAGTTCCGGACAGGGGGGGTTGGACAATGAGCAGTTCTTC. The chain recombines TRBV12-3 or TRBV12-4 with TRBJ2-1; 10 bases are shared with TRBD1. The CDR3 length is 16 residues. Trimming cost V 4 bases and J 5 bases; bases outside gene matches: 8.

This clonotype has a count of ten or more. The chain joins TRBV29-1 to TRBJ1-2; possibly TRBD1 for D (5 bases). The ends were cut back, 0 bases at V and 3 bases at J, with 14 bases in the middle. CDR1 and CDR2 from the germline V gene are SQVTM and ANQGSEA. This CDR3 has 15 residues. In nucleotides, the CDR3 is TGCAGCGTTGAAGATCTGGGGCAGGGTGACTATGGCTACACCTTC. Translation: CSVEDLGQGDYGYTF.

A word on this clonotype: A much bigger clone sits one base away, suggesting this may be a read error. The chain carries TRBV25-1 and TRBJ2-3; unclear D gene. The ends were cut back, 6 bases at V and 5 bases at J, with 12 bases in the middle. The CDR3 consists of 13 residues. CDR1 is MGHDK and CDR2 is SYGVNS in the germline V gene. CDR3 DNA sequence: TGTGCCAGCAGGTTGAGCATCATAGATACGCAGTATTTT. Translated, it gives CASRLSIIDTQYF.

This clonotype was counted at least ten times. V is TRBV12-3 or TRBV12-4 and J is TRBJ2-3; no clear D gene. This CDR3 is built from 13 residues. Trimming took 3 bases from V and 2 from J, leaving 6 bases between them. CDR3 sequence: CASSLQATDTQYF. CDR3 sequence (DNA): TGTGCCAGCAGTTTGCAGGCCACAGATACGCAGTATTTT.

This clonotype was found many times. This chain connects TRBV7-9 to TRBJ2-7; D is undetermined. V was pared by 7 bases and J by 1 base, with 8 bases between. The CDR3 is 12 residues long. Germline lookup yields CDR1 SEHNR and CDR2 FQNEAQ (reference sequence). The CDR3 here is CASTAASYEQYF. The CDR3 coding sequence is TGTGCCAGCACGGCGGCTTCCTACGAGCAGTACTTC. Filled out from reference TRBV7-9 and TRBJ2-7, the complete variable domain reads DTGVSQNPRHKITKRGQNVTFRCDPISEHNRLYWYRQTLGQGPEFLTYFQNEAQLEKSRLLSDRFSAERPKGSFSTLEIQRTEQGDSAMYLCASTAASYEQYFGPGTRLTVT.

This clonotype was counted ten times or more. This rearrangement joins TRBV7-6 to TRBJ2-2, with 12 bases lining up with TRBD1. In germline, CDR1 is SGHVS, CDR2 FNYEAQ. The CDR3 consists of 19 residues. V trimming: 1 base; J trimming: 4 bases; junction bases outside the gene matches: 10. CDR3 DNA: TGTGCCAGCAGCTTAGACATCTGGGGACAGGGGGCAGGCACCGGGGAGCTGTTTTTT. Protein: CASSLDIWGQGAGTGELFF.

The chain is built from TRBV19 and TRBJ1-5, with TRBD1 matching over 8 bases. Germline V gene data show CDR1 as LNHDA and CDR2 as SQIVND (reference sequence). The CDR3 covers 17 residues. V lost 3 bases to trimming and J lost 0 bases; unmatched junction nucleotides: 7. The CDR3 sequence: CASSIYSGQGSNQPQHF. CDR3 DNA sequence: TGTGCCAGTAGTATTTATTCAGGACAGGGTAGCAATCAGCCCCAGCATTTT.

The rearrangement links TRBV5-8 to TRBJ2-7; 12 nucleotides align to TRBD2. The CDR3 is 15 residues long. Germline assignment: CDR1 SGHTS and CDR2 YDEGEE. V gave up 3 bases and J gave up 6 bases; unmatched junction bases: 7. The CDR3 sequence: CASSWTTSGGFEQYF. The CDR3 DNA reads TGTGCCAGCAGCTGGACGACTAGCGGGGGCTTCGAGCAGTACTTC.